Given below is one T cell receptor (beta chain) in context. Antigen unknown. The PCR contained 60 Vbeta and 13 Jbeta primers. Produced via immunoSEQ multiplex PCR; TCRdb's table is partial and in-frame only. The table records over 60,000 clones, roughly 76% of them present only once. This sample stems from a study of cytomegalovirus exposure and HLA in healthy donors. Study-wide points: TCR beta V segments were, for the most part, productive about 87% or about 30% of the time in an earlier analysis. In most subjects, TCR beta sequences reportedly gave accurate predictions of HLA-A and HLA-B alleles.

Sequencing input: PBMCs. The source of this sequence is a man between 18 and 29 years old in good health and CMV-seronegative.

As DNA, the CDR3 is TGTGCCAGTAGTGCAGGGGCGGGCGAGCAGTACTTC. Translation gives CASSAGAGEQYF. The chain combines TRBV19 with TRBJ2-7; TRBD1 is a possible D gene (6 bases). The CDR3 spans 12 residues. V lost 5 bases to trimming and J lost 6 bases, with 11 bases between them. Germline V gene data show CDR1 as LNHDA and CDR2 as SQIVND (reference sequence).